The sequence of this TCR beta chain was determined in a study of regulatory T cells in long-lasting Graves disease. Study-level findings and limits: Public clonotype sharing was higher in persistent than newly diagnosed patients. Persistent disease favored TRBV28, TRBJ1-2 and TRBJ2-5.

The length of the CDR3 is 19 residues. The V end was cut by 3 bases, the J end by 1 base, with 22 bases between. Combining iRepertoire HTBI primers with Arm-PCR of CDR3 regions, the authors built TCR beta libraries. A single record per CDR3 protein comes from TCRdb applying MiXCR to the multiplex PCR reads. The sample records 510,000 or so distinct CDR3 sequences, 12% being singletons. Stated time point: newly diagnosed GD, antithyroid drugs for less than 3 months. After RNA was extracted from PBMCs, the TCR library was made from it. EDTA tubes collected nine milliliters of peripheral blood. Turning to this clonotype: Antigen specificity is unknown.

This sample was also put to use in a study of T cells in Graves' hyperthyroidism and ophthalmopathy. That work states: RT-PCR in the first round (using the HTBI primer set) targeted the TCR CDR3.

The receptor was isolated from a woman in her 30s with Graves disease. The rearrangement joins TRBV12-3 or TRBV12-4 to TRBJ2-1; tentatively, D is TRBD1 (5 bases). Here the sequenced sample was peripheral blood mononuclear cells (PBMCs), taken at new diagnosis, from a patient treated with antithyroid drugs. The CDR3 loop is CASSLAIGAALGSYNEQFF. The DNA of the CDR3 is TGTGCCAGCAGTTTGGCCATTGGGGCGGCTCTAGGGTCCTACAATGAGCAGTTCTTC.